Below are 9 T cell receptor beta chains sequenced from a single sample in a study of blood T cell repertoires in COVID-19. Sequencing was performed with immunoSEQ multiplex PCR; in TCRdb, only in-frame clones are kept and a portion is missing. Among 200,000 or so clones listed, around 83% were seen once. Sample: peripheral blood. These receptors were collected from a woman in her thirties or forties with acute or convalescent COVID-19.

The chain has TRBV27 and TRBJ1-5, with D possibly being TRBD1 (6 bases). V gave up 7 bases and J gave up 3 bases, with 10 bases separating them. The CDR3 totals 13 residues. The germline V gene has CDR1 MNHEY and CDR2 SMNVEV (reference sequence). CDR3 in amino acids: CASTDSPNQPQHF. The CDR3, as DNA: TGTGCCAGCACGGACAGCCCCAATCAGCCCCAGCATTTT.

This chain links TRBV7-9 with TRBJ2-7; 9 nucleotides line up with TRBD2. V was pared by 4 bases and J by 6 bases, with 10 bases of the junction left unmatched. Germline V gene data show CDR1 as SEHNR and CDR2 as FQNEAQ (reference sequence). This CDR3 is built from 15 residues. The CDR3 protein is CASSSPAGGWAEQYF. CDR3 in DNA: TGTGCCAGCAGCTCCCCAGCGGGGGGCTGGGCCGAGCAGTACTTC.

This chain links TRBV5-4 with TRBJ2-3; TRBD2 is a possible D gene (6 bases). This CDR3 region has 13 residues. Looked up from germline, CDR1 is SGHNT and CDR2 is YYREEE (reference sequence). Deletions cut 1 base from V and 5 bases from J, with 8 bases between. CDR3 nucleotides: TGTGCCAGCAGCTTGACTAGCCAAGATACGCAGTATTTT. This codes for CASSLTSQDTQYF.

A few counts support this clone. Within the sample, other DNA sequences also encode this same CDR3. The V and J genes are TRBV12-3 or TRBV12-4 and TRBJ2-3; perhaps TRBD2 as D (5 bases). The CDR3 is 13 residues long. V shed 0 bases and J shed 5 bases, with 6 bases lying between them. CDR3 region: CASSLAEEDTQYF. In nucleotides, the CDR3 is TGTGCCAGCAGTTTAGCGGAGGAAGATACGCAGTATTTT.

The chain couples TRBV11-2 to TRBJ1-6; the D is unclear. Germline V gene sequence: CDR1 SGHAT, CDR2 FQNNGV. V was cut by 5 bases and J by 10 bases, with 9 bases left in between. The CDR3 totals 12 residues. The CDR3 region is CASSPSPSPLHF. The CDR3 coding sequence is TGTGCCAGCAGCCCAAGCCCCTCACCCCTCCACTTT.

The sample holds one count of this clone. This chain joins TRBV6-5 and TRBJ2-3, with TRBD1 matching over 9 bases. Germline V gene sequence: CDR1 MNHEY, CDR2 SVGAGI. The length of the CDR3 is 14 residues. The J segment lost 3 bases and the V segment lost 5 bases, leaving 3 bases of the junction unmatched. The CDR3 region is CASSRDRATDTQYF. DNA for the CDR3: TGTGCCAGCAGTAGGGACAGGGCGACAGATACGCAGTATTTT.

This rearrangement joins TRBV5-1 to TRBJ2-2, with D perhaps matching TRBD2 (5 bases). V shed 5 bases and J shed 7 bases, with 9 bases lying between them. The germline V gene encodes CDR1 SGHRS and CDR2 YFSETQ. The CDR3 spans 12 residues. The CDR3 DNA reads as TGCGCCAGCAGTGTTGAGGGCGGGGAGCTGTTTTTT. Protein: CASSVEGGELFF.

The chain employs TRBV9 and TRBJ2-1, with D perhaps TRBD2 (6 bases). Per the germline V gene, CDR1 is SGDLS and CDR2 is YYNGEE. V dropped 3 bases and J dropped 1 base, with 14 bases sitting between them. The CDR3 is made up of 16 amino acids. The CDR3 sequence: CASSERAGPSYNEQFF. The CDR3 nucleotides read TGTGCCAGCAGCGAGAGGGCGGGACCATCCTACAATGAGCAGTTCTTC.

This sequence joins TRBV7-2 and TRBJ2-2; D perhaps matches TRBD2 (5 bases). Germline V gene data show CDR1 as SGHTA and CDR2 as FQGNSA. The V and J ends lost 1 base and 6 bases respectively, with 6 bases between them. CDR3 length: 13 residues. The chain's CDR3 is CASSLGGSGELFF. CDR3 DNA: TGTGCCAGCAGCTTAGGAGGGTCCGGGGAGCTGTTTTTT.